A selection of T cell receptor beta chains follows, all from one sample in a study of blood T cell repertoires in COVID-19. Sequenced by immunoSEQ multiplex PCR; TCRdb stores in-frame clones only, minus some. The repertoire holds about 290,000 clones, with just under 85% as singletons. Source material: peripheral blood. Receptor source: a woman between 50 and 59 years old with active or convalescent COVID-19. The CDR3 runs from the conserved cysteine through the conserved F or W. A D gene is named only where the DNA matches it firmly. Size is stated for part of the rows, as once, few or many counts, or as a class when the clone is expanded.

>TRBJ2-5|TRBV15|TRBD1|-
TGTGCCACCAGCAAACGGGACAGGGGAGAGACCCAGTACTTC
CATSKRDRGETQYF
>TRBJ2-3|TRBV29-1|-|-
TGCAGCGTTGCGATCCGGGCAGGGGACACAGATACGCAGTATTTT
CSVAIRAGDTDTQYF
>TRBJ2-5|TRBV19|-|-
TGTGCCAGTAGTCCCAGGGGAGAGACCCAGTACTTC
CASSPRGETQYF
>TRBJ2-3|TRBV30|TRBD2|once
TGTGCCTGGAGTCAACTAGCGGGAGCGGGGACGCAGTATTTT
CAWSQLAGAGTQYF
>TRBJ2-3|TRBV30|-|-
TGTGCCTGGAGAGGGAGTGGGGATACGCAGTATTTT
CAWRGSGDTQYF
>TRBJ2-3|TRBV27|-|-
TGTGCCAGCAGGGGACCCCAGGGGATAGATACGCAGTATTTT
CASRGPQGIDTQYF
>TRBJ1-3|TRBV28|-|-
TGTGCCAGCAGCCCCTCGGGGGAAGGGCGAACTTCTGGAAACACCATATATTTT
CASSPSGEGRTSGNTIYF
>TRBJ2-1|TRBV5-1|TRBD2|-
TGCGCCAGCAGCTTGGTGCTAGGGAGGGCCAATGAGCAGTTCTTC
CASSLVLGRANEQFF
>TRBJ2-5|TRBV2|TRBD1|once
TGTGCCAGCACCGCCCGGACAGGGTGGGCCGAGACCCAGTACTTC
CASTARTGWAETQYF
>TRBJ2-6|TRBV5-5|-|-
TGTGCCAGCAGCTTGGAAGACAGCCTTTCTGGGGCCAACGTCCTGACTTTC
CASSLEDSLSGANVLTF
>TRBJ2-1|TRBV6-5|TRBD2|-
TGTGCCAGCAGTTGGTTGGTAGCGGGAATCACTGAGCAGTTCTTC
CASSWLVAGITEQFF
>TRBJ2-5|TRBV30|TRBD2|-
TGTGCCTGGACTAGCGGTCAAGAGACCCAGTACTTC
CAWTSGQETQYF
>TRBJ1-5|TRBV27|-|few
TGTGCCAGCAGTCCCCTTTATAGCAATCAGCCCCAGCATTTT
CASSPLYSNQPQHF
>TRBJ1-6|TRBV18|-|-
TGTGCCAGCTCACCAAGAAAAGGGGATTCACCCCTCCACTTT
CASSPRKGDSPLHF
>TRBJ1-5|TRBV28|-|-
TGTGCCAGCAGTTGGGTAGAAGGGGGGCCCCAGCATTTT
CASSWVEGGPQHF
>TRBJ2-5|TRBV7-3|-|once
TGTGCCAGCAGCTTAAGCGGGCGGGAGACCCAGTACTTC
CASSLSGRETQYF
>TRBJ1-2|TRBV19|-|-
TGTGCCAGTAGTATTCCCAAGGACACGGTCTATGGCTACACCTTC
CASSIPKDTVYGYTF
>TRBJ1-2|TRBV30|-|few
TGTGCCTGGAGTTTTGCCAGGGGTGGCTACACCTTC
CAWSFARGGYTF
>TRBJ2-7|TRBV10-3|-|-
TGTGCCATCAGTGAGAGAGGCTCCTACGAGCAGTACTTC
CAISERGSYEQYF
>TRBJ1-6|TRBV6-5|-|few
TGTGCCAGCAAAGGGGCACGCGGGGGCCCACCCCTCCACTTT
CASKGARGGPPLHF
>TRBJ1-5|TRBV4-1|TRBD1|-
TGCGCCAGCAGCCAGGACAGGGGATATCAGCCCCAGCATTTT
CASSQDRGYQPQHF
>TRBJ2-7|TRBV9|-|once
TGTGCCAGCAGCGTAAGCGACTCCTACGAGCAGTACTTC
CASSVSDSYEQYF
>TRBJ1-5|TRBV18|-|-
TGTGCCAGCTCACCCTCTCCGGGGGGGGGCAATCAGCCCCAGCATTTT
CASSPSPGGGNQPQHF
>TRBJ2-3|TRBV7-3|-|few
TGTGCCAGCAGCTTACGGGAGAGAGATACGCAGTATTTT
CASSLRERDTQYF
>TRBJ2-7|TRBV7-9|-|-
TGTGCCAGCAGCACCCCGTGGGCAGGGGACGAGCAGTACTTC
CASSTPWAGDEQYF
>TRBJ2-3|TRBV24-1|TRBD2|-
TGTGCCACCAGTGCCTCCGGGACTAGCGGCGGCACAGATACGCAGTATTTT
CATSASGTSGGTDTQYF
>TRBJ1-2|TRBV19|-|-
TGTGCCAGTAGTCCCGACAGGAGCTATGGCTACACCTTC
CASSPDRSYGYTF
>TRBJ1-2|TRBV7-2|TRBD1|few
TGTGCCAGCAGCTTAGTTTTAGGGACAGGCTATGGCTACACCTTC
CASSLVLGTGYGYTF
>TRBJ2-6|TRBV10-1|-|once
TGCGCCAGCAGGGAGACGGAGCCTAGGTTCTCTGGGGCCAACGTCCTGACTTTC
CASRETEPRFSGANVLTF
>TRBJ1-5|TRBV20-1|-|-
TGCAGTGCTAGTCTGAGCATGAGTTGGGGGGACCTTGACAGCAATCAGCCCCAGCATTTT
CSASLSMSWGDLDSNQPQHF
>TRBJ2-1|TRBV5-4|-|-
TGTGCCAGCAGCGCTGGGAGTGTAAGCTACAATGAGCAGTTCTTC
CASSAGSVSYNEQFF
>TRBJ1-2|TRBV28|-|-
TGTGCCAGCAGCCCACGTCAAGACAGGAACTATGGCTACACCTTC
CASSPRQDRNYGYTF
>TRBJ1-5|TRBV7-8|TRBD1|-
TGTGCCAGCGGGGGACAGGGTCTTCAGCCCCAGCATTTT
CASGGQGLQPQHF
>TRBJ1-1|TRBV27|TRBD1|-
TGTGCCACGCGGACAGGAGCTAACATGAACACTGAAGCTTTCTTT
CATRTGANMNTEAFF
>TRBJ1-1|TRBV2|TRBD1|-
TGTGCCAGCAGTGGTTCATGGGCAGGGGGGAACACTGAAGCTTTCTTT
CASSGSWAGGNTEAFF
>TRBJ2-7|TRBV28|TRBD2|-
TGTGCCAGCAGTCCGGGAGGAGCCTACGAGCAGTATTTC
CASSPGGAYEQYF
>TRBJ2-1|TRBV6-5|TRBD2|-
TGTGCCAGCAGGACTAGCGGGAGGGCCCATGAGCAGTTCTTC
CASRTSGRAHEQFF
>TRBJ2-7|TRBV24-1|TRBD2|-
TGTGCCACCAGTGATTTGGGGACCCTACTAGCGGGAGGCGCCTACGAGCAGTACTTC
CATSDLGTLLAGGAYEQYF
>TRBJ1-1|TRBV28|-|-
TGTGCCAGCAGTTTAGGTTCTTCCCGGAGGGCTGAAGCTTTCTTT
CASSLGSSRRAEAFF
>TRBJ1-1|TRBV7-9|-|-
TGTGCCAGCAGCTTTACGAACAGGGCGCCCACTGAAGCTTTCTTT
CASSFTNRAPTEAFF